Listed below are T cell receptor beta chains from one sample, sequenced in a study of beta chain features in type 1 diabetes. Clones were read by immunoSEQ multiplex PCR, and TCRdb kept only the in-frame ones, dropping some. This table holds some 900,000 clones, roughly 15% found once. The sample taken for sequencing was naive CD4+ T cells from blood. Every receptor here comes from a woman between 18 and 29 years old in good health. The CDR3 runs from the conserved cysteine through the conserved F or W.

V gene,J gene,CDR3 protein
TRBV18,TRBJ2-5,CASSPSLAEETQYF
TRBV7-9,TRBJ1-4,CASSRYEKLFF
TRBV27,TRBJ2-6,CASSLLVTSGANVLTF
TRBV5-4,TRBJ2-5,CASSFNRRETQYF
TRBV28,TRBJ1-5,CASKHGQSNQPQHF
TRBV18,TRBJ2-6,CASSPMGQGTGANVLTF
TRBV18,TRBJ2-3,CASSPARPTPNTDTQYF
TRBV14,TRBJ2-1,CASRSSSGYNEQFF
TRBV11-2,TRBJ2-7,CASSRTSGYEQYF
TRBV10-3,TRBJ2-2,CAISDNRRGIAGELFF
TRBV7-3,TRBJ2-1,CASSRQTSGAYNEQFF
TRBV4-1,TRBJ2-1,CASSQRGASEQFF
TRBV27,TRBJ2-6,CASSLSGGSGANVLTF